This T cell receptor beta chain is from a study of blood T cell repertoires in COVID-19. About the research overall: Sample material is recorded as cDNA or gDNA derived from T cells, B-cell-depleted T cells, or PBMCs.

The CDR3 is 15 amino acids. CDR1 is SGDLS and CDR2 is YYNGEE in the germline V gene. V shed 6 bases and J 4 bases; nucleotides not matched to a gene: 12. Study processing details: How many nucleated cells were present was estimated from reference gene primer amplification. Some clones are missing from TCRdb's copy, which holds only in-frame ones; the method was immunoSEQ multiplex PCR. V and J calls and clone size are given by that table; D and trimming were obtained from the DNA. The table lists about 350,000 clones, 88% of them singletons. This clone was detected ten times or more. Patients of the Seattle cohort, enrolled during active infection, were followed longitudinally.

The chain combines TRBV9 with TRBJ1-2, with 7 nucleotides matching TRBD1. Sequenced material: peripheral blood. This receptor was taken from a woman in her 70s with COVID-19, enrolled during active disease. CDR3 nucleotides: TGTGCCAGCAACAAAGCAGGACAGGCCTTCTATGGCTACACCTTC. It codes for CASNKAGQAFYGYTF.